This T cell receptor beta chain was captured by sequencing in a study of OX40 agonist ivuxolimab in advanced cancers. TCRdb keeps only in-frame clones here, not all; method: immunoSEQ multiplex PCR. The sample lists about 16,000 clones; around 84% were seen once. The germline CDR1 and CDR2 sequences are KGHSH and LQKENI. The CDR3 runs to 12 residues. Trimming stripped 2 bases from V and 5 bases from J, with 6 bases between. The rearrangement uses TRBV18 and TRBJ1-1; D remains ambiguous. The TCR comes from an adult with an advanced solid tumor such as melanoma, head and neck, liver or kidney cancer. Here the sequenced sample was CD4+ or CD8+ T cells sorted from blood, taken in a trial of the OX40 agonist ivuxolimab. The CDR3 region has the DNA TGTGCCAGCTCACCATCGGGAACTGAAGCTTTCTTT. Translation gives CASSPSGTEAFF.